This T cell receptor beta chain was sequenced in a study of OX40 agonist ivuxolimab in advanced cancers. Across the study: Hepatocellular carcinoma, melanoma, renal cell or head and neck cancer occurred in dose-escalation patients. Study results and limitations: In general, CD8+ T cells held more expanded clones than CD4+ did, on average. Among expanded peripheral T cells, antigen specificity went undetermined.

To note about this clone: Its antigen is not identified.

Germline CDR1 SQVTM, CDR2 ANQGSEA. J was trimmed by 10 bases and V by 6 bases; bases with no gene match: 9. The CDR3 extends over 13 amino acids. TCRdb keeps only in-frame clones here, not all; method: immunoSEQ multiplex PCR. The data hold under 95,000 clones, with roughly 86% observed a single time. This receptor was identified in an adult with an advanced solid tumor such as melanoma, head and neck, liver or kidney cancer. This chain connects TRBV29-1 to TRBJ2-1; the match to TRBD2 covers 10 bases. This specimen consisted of CD4+ or CD8+ T cells sorted from blood, obtained in a trial of the OX40 agonist ivuxolimab. The CDR3 region has the DNA TGCAGCGTAACAGCGGGAGGGGTAGGGGAGCAGTTCTTC. It specifies CSVTAGGVGEQFF.